This TCR beta chain stems from a study of follicular helper T cells after annual influenza vaccination. Study as a whole: Sampling occurred days 0, 7 and 28 after each influenza vaccination. General study results and limits: Yearly vaccinations repeatedly recalled conserved clonotypes in ICOS+CD38+ cTfh.

The ends were cut back, 3 bases at V and 7 bases at J, with 7 bases in the middle. Germline CDR1 reads SGHDT; CDR2 reads YYEEEE. This CDR3 comprises 12 residues. Profiling relied on immunoSEQ multiplex PCR, and the TCRdb table lists in-frame clones only, not all of them. The sample includes 8,000 to 11,000 clones, 70% to 90% of them seen just once. The time point was: 2015-2016 season, 7 days after influenza vaccination. Per time point, about 35-110 mL of blood was sampled. Comments on this clone: Antigen unknown.

The chain couples TRBV5-6 to TRBJ2-2; D possibly corresponds to TRBD2 (6 bases). Sequenced material: CXCR5- memory CD4+ T cells sorted from blood, taken 7 days after influenza vaccination. This sequence was found in an adult who received the influenza vaccine. For the CDR3, the DNA is TGTGCCAGCAGCTCGGGACTCGGGGAGCTGTTTTTT. The encoded protein is CASSSGLGELFF.